One sample yielded the 3 T cell receptor beta chains listed below, sequenced in a study of blood T cell repertoires in COVID-19. Repertoires were generated with immunoSEQ multiplex PCR, while TCRdb's copy carries only in-frame clones and drops some. The profile shows roughly 430,000 clones, around 90% of them singletons. Material for sequencing was PBMCs or T cells enriched from blood (not recorded which). Source of these receptors: a middle-aged woman with acute COVID-19.

CDR3 protein: CAWKYDKIIEPLHF. In DNA, the CDR3 is TGTGCCTGGAAGTACGACAAGATAATAGAACCCCTCCACTTT. The chain links TRBV30 to TRBJ1-6; D is unresolved. Germline-derived CDR1 and CDR2 are GTSNPN and SVGIG (reference sequence). Between the trimmed V and J ends, which lost 4 bases and 12 bases, there was a span of 19 bases. The CDR3 is 14 amino acids.

V gene TRBV29-1 combines with J gene TRBJ1-4, with 7 bases aligning to TRBD1. The ends lost 6 bases at V and 7 bases at J; junction bases unmatched: 8. This CDR3 comprises 13 residues. CDR1 is SQVTM and CDR2 is ANQGSEA in the germline V gene. The CDR3, as DNA: TGCAGCGTCCTACAGGGGTTAGGTGAAAAACTGTTTTTT. This codes for CSVLQGLGEKLFF. The variable domain in full, completed from reference TRBV29-1 and TRBJ1-4, reads SAVISQKPSRDICQRGTSLTIQCQVDSQVTMMFWYRQQPGQSLTLIATANQGSEATYESGFVIDKFPISRPNLTFSTLTVSNMSPEDSSIYLCSVLQGLGEKLFFGSGTQLSVL.

The chain uses TRBV6-5 and TRBJ1-4; the D gene is possibly TRBD1 (5 bases). V was trimmed by 6 bases and J by 7 bases, leaving 15 bases between them. Germline V gene sequence: CDR1 MNHEY, CDR2 SVGAGI. The CDR3 spans 14 residues. The CDR3 spells CASRAGRIVEKLFF. In DNA form, the CDR3 reads TGTGCCAGCAGGGCGGGACGGATCGTTGAAAAACTGTTTTTT.